These 2 T cell receptor beta chains came from one sample sequenced in a study of T cell responses to AZD1222 COVID-19 vaccine. The table came from immunoSEQ multiplex PCR; TCRdb's copy has only in-frame clones and leaves some out. The profile covers over 150,000 clones, with 90% appearing a single time and approximately 1.5% taken by the ten largest. This specimen was peripheral blood, taken on day 0 of AZD1222 vaccination. The receptors stem from an adult in good health.

The chain has TRBV24-1 and TRBJ1-1; D perhaps matches TRBD1 (6 bases). Germline CDR1 KGHDR, CDR2 SFDVKD. The CDR3 has 13 amino acids. V lost 7 bases and J lost 0, with 8 bases in between. The CDR3 bases are TGTGCCACCAGGGGACACTTGAACACTGAAGCTTTCTTT. Protein product: CATRGHLNTEAFF.

The rearrangement joins TRBV28 to TRBJ1-1; D unresolved. The CDR3 is 14 residues long. Germline CDR1 MDHEN, CDR2 SYDVKM. V lost 6 bases to trimming and J lost 1 base, with 12 bases between them. CDR3 in amino acids: CASRSYAGNTEAFF. DNA of the CDR3: TGTGCCAGCAGATCGTATGCGGGGAACACTGAAGCTTTCTTT.